This T cell receptor (beta chain) came from a study of T cell responses to AZD1222 COVID-19 vaccine (dated by TCRdb to about 2021). In terms of the full investigation: TCR sequencing covered more than 230 trial participants: around 210 given two doses of AZD1222 and approximately 25 given two doses of MenACWY control vaccine. Trial participants were enrolled by age into 18-55, 56-69 and 70-plus year subgroups, with approximately 150, 30 and 60 TCR-sequenced participants respectively. What the authors observed across the whole study: Only 5 to 7 AZD1222 recipients were SARS-CoV-2 seropositive at baseline, limiting conclusions about previously exposed vaccinees. Most participants were white British and females outnumbered males, and the authors suggested that clonal diversity may have been underestimated. Spike-specific TCR breadth and depth rose significantly after two AZD1222 doses compared with day 0 and with MenACWY recipients. Because no samples from the day 14 peak response were available, repertoires could be characterized only after the peak T cell response. Epitopes outside the regions mutated in the B.1.351 and B.1.1.7 variants were reportedly recognized by nearly half of the unique spike-specific TCRs. In the small 56-69-year group, the increase in depth fell short of significance, most likely because of low power. The whole spike protein was spanned by vaccine-associated CD4 TCRs, and dominant responses were seen in regions 160-218 and 743-854.

Worth noting for this clone: The specificity of this receptor is unknown. No base-level quality is on record; no much larger clone is a single base apart.

V loses 2 bases of germline sequence and J loses 12 bases, and the interval between the two ends is 17 bases. The CDR3 covers 15 residues, taking in both the cysteine and the phenylalanine. The CDR3 DNA has 45 bases and is translated from base 1. Sequences MNHEY (CDR1) and SVGAGI (CDR2) are obtained from the germline V gene. The CDR3 regions of human TCRbeta chains were analyzed by immunosequencing. In the paper's pipeline: TCRs in the repertoires were matched against a reference library of SARS-CoV-2-specific TCRs that had been generated with the MIRA antigen-specificity platform. Breadth was defined as the fraction of unique TCRs that were SARS-CoV-2-associated, and depth was defined as the fraction of total T cells that were SARS-CoV-2-associated. Using the MIRA data, each spike-specific TCR was assigned both to the spike region to which the TCR was reactive and to a CD4 or CD8 class. Log10-transformed breadth and depth values were compared by one-way ANOVA with Sidak's multiple comparisons tests. Not all clones reach the TCRdb copy of this immuneACCESS table, which keeps in-frame sequences only. Checked studies attribute under half of the gap to unresolved V genes and leave the rest unexplained. For V, J and clone size, that table is used; D and trimming come from the DNA. This sample is represented by fewer than 150,000 clones; around 90% of them were singletons. Roughly 5.7% of the sample goes to the ten largest clones.

Sample time point, as interpreted from the label and publication: about 28 days (+/-7) after the second vaccine dose. Because spike-specific TCR depth and breadth did not differ between the two schedules, AZD1222 recipients who got a second dose at roughly 4 weeks were pooled with those who got a second dose at roughly 12 weeks. Vaccinee samples came from UK trials COV001 and COV002, including a single-blind randomized controlled phase 2/3 trial of AZD1222 (ChAdOx1 nCoV-19) in healthy adults. Trial participant PBMC samples were collected at day 0 and day 28 after the second dose for TCRbeta chain sequencing.

The V gene is TRBV6-5 and the J gene is TRBJ1-6, with a weak D call of TRBD1 (5 bases match). The sequencing used peripheral blood, collected 28 days after the second AZD1222 dose. The sequence derives from an adult who received the AZD1222 COVID-19 vaccine. The CDR3 amino acid sequence is: CASSYTAQGGGPLHF. In nucleotide form, the sequence is TGTGCCAGCAGTTACACAGCTCAGGGAGGTGGACCCCTCCACTTT.